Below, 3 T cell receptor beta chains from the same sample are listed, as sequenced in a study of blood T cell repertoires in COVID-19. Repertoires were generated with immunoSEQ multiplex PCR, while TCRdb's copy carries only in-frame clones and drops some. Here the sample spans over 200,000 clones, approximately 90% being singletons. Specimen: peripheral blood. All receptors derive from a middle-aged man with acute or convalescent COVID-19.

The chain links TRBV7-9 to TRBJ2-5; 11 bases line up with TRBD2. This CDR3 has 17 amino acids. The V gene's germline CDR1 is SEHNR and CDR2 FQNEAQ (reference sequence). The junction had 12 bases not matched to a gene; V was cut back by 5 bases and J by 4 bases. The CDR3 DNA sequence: TGTGCCAGCAGCCTCCCCCCACATCTAGCGGGAGGAGAGACCCAGTACTTC. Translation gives CASSLPPHLAGGETQYF.

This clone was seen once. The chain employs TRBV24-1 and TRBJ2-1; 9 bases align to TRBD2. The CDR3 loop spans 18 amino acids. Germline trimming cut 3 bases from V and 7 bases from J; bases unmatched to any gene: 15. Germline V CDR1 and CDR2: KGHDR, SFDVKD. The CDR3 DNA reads TGTGCCACCAGTGATCATATCGGGGCGGGAGGGCCGCGGAATGAGCAGTTCTTC. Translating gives CATSDHIGAGGPRNEQFF.

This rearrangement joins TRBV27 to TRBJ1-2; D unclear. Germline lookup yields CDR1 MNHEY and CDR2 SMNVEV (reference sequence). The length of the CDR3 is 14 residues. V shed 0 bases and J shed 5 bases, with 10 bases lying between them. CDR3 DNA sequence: TGTGCCAGCAGTTTATCCGCGCTCTCTTATGGCTACACCTTC. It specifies CASSLSALSYGYTF.